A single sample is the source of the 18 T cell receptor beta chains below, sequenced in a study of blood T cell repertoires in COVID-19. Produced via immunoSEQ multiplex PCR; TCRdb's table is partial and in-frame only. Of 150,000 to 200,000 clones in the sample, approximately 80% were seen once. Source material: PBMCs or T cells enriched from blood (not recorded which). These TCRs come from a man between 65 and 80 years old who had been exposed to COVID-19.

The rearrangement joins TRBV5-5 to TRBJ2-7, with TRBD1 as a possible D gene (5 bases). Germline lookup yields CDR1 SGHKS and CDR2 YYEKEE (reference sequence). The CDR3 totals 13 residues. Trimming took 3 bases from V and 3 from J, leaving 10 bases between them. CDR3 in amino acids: CASSSRDFYEQYF. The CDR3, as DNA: TGTGCCAGCAGCTCCAGGGATTTCTACGAGCAGTACTTC.

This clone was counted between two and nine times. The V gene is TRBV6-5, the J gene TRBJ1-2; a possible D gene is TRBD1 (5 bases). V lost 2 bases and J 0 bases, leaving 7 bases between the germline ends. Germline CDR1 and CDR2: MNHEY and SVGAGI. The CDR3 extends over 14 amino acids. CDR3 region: CASSYGHSNYGYTF. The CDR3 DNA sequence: TGTGCCAGCAGTTACGGACATTCTAACTATGGCTACACCTTC.

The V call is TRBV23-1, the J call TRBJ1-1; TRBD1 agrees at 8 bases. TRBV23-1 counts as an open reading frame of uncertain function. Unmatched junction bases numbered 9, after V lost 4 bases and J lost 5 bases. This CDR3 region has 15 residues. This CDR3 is CASSPMDRVRTEAFF. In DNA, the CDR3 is TGCGCCAGCAGTCCCATGGACAGGGTGAGGACTGAAGCTTTCTTT.

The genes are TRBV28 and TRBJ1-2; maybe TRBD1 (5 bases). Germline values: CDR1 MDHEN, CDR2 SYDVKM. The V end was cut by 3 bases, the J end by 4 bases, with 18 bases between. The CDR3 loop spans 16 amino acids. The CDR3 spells CASSLLTGVTGYGYTF. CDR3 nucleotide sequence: TGTGCCAGCAGTTTGTTAACGGGGGTAACTGGCTATGGCTACACCTTC.

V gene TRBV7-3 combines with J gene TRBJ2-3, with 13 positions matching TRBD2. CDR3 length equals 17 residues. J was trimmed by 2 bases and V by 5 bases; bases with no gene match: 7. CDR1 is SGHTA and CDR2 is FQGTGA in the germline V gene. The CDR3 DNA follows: TGTGCCAGCAGCAACTCACTAGCGGGGGGGCCCACAGATACGCAGTATTTT. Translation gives CASSNSLAGGPTDTQYF.

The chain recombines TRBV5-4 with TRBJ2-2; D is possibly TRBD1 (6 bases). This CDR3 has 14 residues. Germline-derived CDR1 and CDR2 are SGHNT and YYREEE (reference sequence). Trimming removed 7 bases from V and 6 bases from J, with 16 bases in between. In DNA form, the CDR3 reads TGTGCCAGCTGGAACAGGGTTAGGGCCGGGGAGCTGTTTTTT. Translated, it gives CASWNRVRAGELFF. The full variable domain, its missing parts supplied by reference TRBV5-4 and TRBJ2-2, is ETGVTQSPTHLIKTRGQQVTLRCSSQSGHNTVSWYQQALGQGPQFIFQYYREEENGRGNFPPRFSGLQFPNYSSELNVNALELDDSALYLCASWNRVRAGELFFGEGSRLTVL.

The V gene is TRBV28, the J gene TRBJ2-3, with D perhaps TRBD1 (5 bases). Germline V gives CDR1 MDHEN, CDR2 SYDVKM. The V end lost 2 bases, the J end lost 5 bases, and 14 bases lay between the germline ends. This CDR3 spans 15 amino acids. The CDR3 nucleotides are TGTGCCAGCAGTTTAGGTGGGGCAAATGGAGATACGCAGTATTTT. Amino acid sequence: CASSLGGANGDTQYF. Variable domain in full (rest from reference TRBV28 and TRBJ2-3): DVKVTQSSRYLVKRTGEKVFLECVQDMDHENMFWYRQDPGLGLRLIYFSYDVKMKEKGDIPEGYSVSREKKERFSLILESASTNQTSMYLCASSLGGANGDTQYFGPGTRLTVL.

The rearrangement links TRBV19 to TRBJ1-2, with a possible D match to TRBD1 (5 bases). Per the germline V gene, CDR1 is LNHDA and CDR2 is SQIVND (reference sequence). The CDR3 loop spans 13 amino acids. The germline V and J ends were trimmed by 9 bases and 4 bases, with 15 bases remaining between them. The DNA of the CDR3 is TGTGCCAGCCTGGGGCAGCCAATCTATGGCTACACCTTC. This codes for CASLGQPIYGYTF.

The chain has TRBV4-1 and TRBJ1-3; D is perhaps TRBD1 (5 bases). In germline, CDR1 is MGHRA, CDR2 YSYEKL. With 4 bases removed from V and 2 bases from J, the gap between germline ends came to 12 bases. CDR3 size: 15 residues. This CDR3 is CASSRGTLAGNTIYF. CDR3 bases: TGCGCCAGCAGCCGAGGGACTTTAGCTGGAAACACCATATATTTT.

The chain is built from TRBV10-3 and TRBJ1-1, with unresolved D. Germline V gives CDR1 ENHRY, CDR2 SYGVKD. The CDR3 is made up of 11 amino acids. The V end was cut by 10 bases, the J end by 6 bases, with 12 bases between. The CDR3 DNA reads TGTGCCACCCGCCGAGAGGCTGAAGCTTTCTTT. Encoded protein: CATRREAEAFF.

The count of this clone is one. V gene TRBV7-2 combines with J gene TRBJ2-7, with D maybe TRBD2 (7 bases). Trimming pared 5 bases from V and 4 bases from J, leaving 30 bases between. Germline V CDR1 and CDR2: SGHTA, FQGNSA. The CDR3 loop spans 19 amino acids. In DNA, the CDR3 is TGTGCCAGCAGCGGGAGGGCAGGGGCTAGGCAGGGTTTTCGATACGAGCAGTACTTC. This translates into CASSGRAGARQGFRYEQYF. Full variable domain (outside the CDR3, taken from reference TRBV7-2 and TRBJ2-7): GAGVSQSPSNKVTEKGKDVELRCDPISGHTALYWYRQSLGQGLEFLIYFQGNSAPDKSGLPSDRFSAERTGGSVSTLTIQRTQQEDSAVYLCASSGRAGARQGFRYEQYFGPGTRLTVT.

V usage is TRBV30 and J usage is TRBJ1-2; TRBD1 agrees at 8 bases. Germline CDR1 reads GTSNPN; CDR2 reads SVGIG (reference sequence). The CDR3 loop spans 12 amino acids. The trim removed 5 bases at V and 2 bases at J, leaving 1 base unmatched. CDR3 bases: TGTGCCTGGTGGACAGGGAACTATGGCTACACCTTC. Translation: CAWWTGNYGYTF.

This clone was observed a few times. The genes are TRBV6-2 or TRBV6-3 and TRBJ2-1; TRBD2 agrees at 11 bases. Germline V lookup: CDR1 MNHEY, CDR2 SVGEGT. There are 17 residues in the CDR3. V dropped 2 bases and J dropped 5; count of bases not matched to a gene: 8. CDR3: CASSYPGTSGRNNEQFF. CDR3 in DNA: TGTGCCAGCAGTTACCCCGGGACTAGCGGCAGGAACAATGAGCAGTTCTTC.

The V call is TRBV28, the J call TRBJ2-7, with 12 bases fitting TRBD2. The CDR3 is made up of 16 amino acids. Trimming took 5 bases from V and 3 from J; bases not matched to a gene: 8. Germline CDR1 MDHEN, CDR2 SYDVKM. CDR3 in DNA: TGTGCCAGCAGTGGACTAGCGGGGCTTGTGGGCTACGAGCAGTACTTC. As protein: CASSGLAGLVGYEQYF.

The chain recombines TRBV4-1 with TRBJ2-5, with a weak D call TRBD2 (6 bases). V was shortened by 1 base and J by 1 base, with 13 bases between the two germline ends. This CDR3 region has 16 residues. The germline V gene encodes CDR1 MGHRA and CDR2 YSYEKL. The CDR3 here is CASSQGNGGTQETQYF. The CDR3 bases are TGCGCCAGCAGCCAAGGGAATGGCGGGACCCAAGAGACCCAGTACTTC.

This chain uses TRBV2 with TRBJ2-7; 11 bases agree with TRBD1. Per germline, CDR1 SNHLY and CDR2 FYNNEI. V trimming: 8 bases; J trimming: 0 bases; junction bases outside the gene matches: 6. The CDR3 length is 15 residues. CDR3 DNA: TGTGCCAGCTGGGACAGGGGGTCGAGCTCCTACGAGCAGTACTTC. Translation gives CASWDRGSSSYEQYF.

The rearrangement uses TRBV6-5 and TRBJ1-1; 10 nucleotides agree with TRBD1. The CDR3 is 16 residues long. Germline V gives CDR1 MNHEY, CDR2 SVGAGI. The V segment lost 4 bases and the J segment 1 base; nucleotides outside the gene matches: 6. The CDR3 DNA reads TGTGCCAGCAGTTTAGACAGGGGGCGTCAGAACACTGAAGCTTTCTTT. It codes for CASSLDRGRQNTEAFF.

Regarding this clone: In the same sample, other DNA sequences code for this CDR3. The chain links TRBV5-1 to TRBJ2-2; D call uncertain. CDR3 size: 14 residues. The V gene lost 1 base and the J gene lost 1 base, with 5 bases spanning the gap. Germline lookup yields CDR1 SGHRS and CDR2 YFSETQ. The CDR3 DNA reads TGCGCCAGCAGCTTGACGGGGAACACCGGGGAGCTGTTTTTT. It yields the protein CASSLTGNTGELFF.